The 20 T cell receptor beta chains given below trace back to one sample, sequenced in a study of CD8+CD57+ T cells in acquired aplastic anemia. Profiles of TCR beta VDJ and CDR3 were generated from a genomic DNA template. TCRdb ran MiXCR on the reads and lists one entry per CDR3 protein. The table includes around 500,000 distinct CDR3 sequences, more than 25% detected once. The patients chosen for sequencing had shown expansion of CD8+CD57+ cells (detected by flow cytometry). Material: sorted CD4+, CD8+, or CD8+CD57+ T cells (not recorded which) from PBMCs. The receptors were gathered from a human donor with aplastic anemia.

The rearrangement links TRBV25-1 to TRBJ2-2; D is undetermined. Trimming removed 3 bases from V and 1 base from J, with 12 bases in between. Germline V gives CDR1 MGHDK, CDR2 SYGVNS. This CDR3 is 16 amino acids long. The CDR3 loop reads CASSDFAGGNTGELFF. DNA of the CDR3: TGTGCCAGCAGTGATTTTGCAGGCGGGAACACCGGGGAGCTGTTTTTT.

As to this clonotype: This could be a read error, since a much larger clone is one nucleotide away. The V gene is TRBV7-8, the J gene TRBJ2-7, with D maybe TRBD2 (6 bases). V was pared by 8 bases and J by 1 base, with 18 bases between. The CDR3 is made up of 15 amino acids. Germline CDR1 SGHVS, CDR2 FQNEAQ. CDR3 bases: TGTGCCAGCGCCACCCGGTCGGGGGATTCCTACGAGCAGTACTTC. Its protein product is CASATRSGDSYEQYF. The full variable domain, with the rest looked up from reference TRBV7-8 and TRBJ2-7, is GAGVSQSPRYKVAKRGQDVALRCDPISGHVSLFWYQQALGQGPEFLTYFQNEAQLDKSGLPSDRFFAERPEGSVSTLKIQRTQQEDSAVYLCASATRSGDSYEQYFGPGTRLTVT.

The V gene is TRBV2, the J gene TRBJ1-5; 7 nucleotides align to TRBD1. The CDR3 has 15 residues. The V gene's germline CDR1 is SNHLY and CDR2 FYNNEI. Unmatched junction bases numbered 3, after V lost 2 bases and J lost 2 bases. Here the CDR3 reads CASSEHGQGNQPQHF. CDR3 coding DNA: TGTGCCAGCAGTGAACACGGACAGGGCAATCAGCCCCAGCATTTT.

The chain uses TRBV2 and TRBJ2-2; TRBD1 aligns across 8 bases. V shed 6 bases and J 7 bases; nucleotides not matched to a gene: 10. The CDR3 sequence is 15 residues long. The germline gives CDR1 SNHLY, CDR2 FYNNEI. Here the CDR3 reads CASSPRQGNHGELFF. The CDR3, as DNA: TGTGCCAGCAGCCCGCGACAGGGGAATCACGGGGAGCTGTTTTTT.

The CDR3 bases are TGTGCCAGCAGTTCCATCGGCGCGGGGACTAGCACAGATACGCAGTATTTT. It yields the protein CASSSIGAGTSTDTQYF. The chain combines TRBV25-1 with TRBJ2-3; possible D gene TRBD2, 6 bases. Trimming cost V 5 bases and J 0 bases, with 18 bases left between them. CDR1 and CDR2 (germline): MGHDK, SYGVNS. The CDR3 spans 17 residues. Filled out from reference TRBV25-1 and TRBJ2-3, the complete variable domain reads EADIYQTPRYLVIGTGKKITLECSQTMGHDKMYWYQQDPGMELHLIHYSYGVNSTEKGDLSSESTVSRIRTEHFPLTLESARPSHTSQYLCASSSIGAGTSTDTQYFGPGTRLTVL.

This clonotype has ten or more counts. J is TRBJ1-5 and V is TRBV20-1, with 8 bases fitting TRBD1. V lost 3 bases to trimming and J lost 6 bases; unmatched junction nucleotides: 4. CDR1 is DFQATT, CDR2 SNEGSKA, per germline (reference sequence). This CDR3 is built from 13 residues. This CDR3 reads CSARTGEVQPQHF. DNA for the CDR3: TGCAGTGCTAGGACAGGGGAGGTTCAGCCCCAGCATTTT.

The chain uses TRBV25-1 and TRBJ1-6; maybe TRBD1 (6 bases). V lost 6 bases and J lost 0, with 15 bases in between. This CDR3 has 17 residues. CDR1 is MGHDK, CDR2 SYGVNS, per germline. The CDR3 loop is CASSPTGTSSYNSPLHF. As DNA, the CDR3 is TGTGCCAGCAGCCCTACAGGGACAAGCTCCTATAATTCACCCCTCCACTTT.

This chain links TRBV24-1 with TRBJ2-3; 7 bases align to TRBD2. The CDR3 is made up of 16 amino acids. V was clipped by 4 bases and J by 1 base; unmatched bases: 7. CDR1 and CDR2 from the germline V gene are KGHDR and SFDVKD. The CDR3 nucleotides are TGTGCCACCAGTGACGCCCCGGCGGGGGGCACAGATACGCAGTATTTT. This gives the protein CATSDAPAGGTDTQYF.

This clonotype was recorded a few times. The chain is built from TRBV5-6 and TRBJ2-6, with D hard to call. The length of the CDR3 is 13 residues. Trimming took off 3 bases at V and 4 bases at J, with 5 bases between the two ends. Per germline, CDR1 SGHDT and CDR2 YYEEEE. The CDR3 DNA follows: TGTGCCAGCAGCTCTCGAGGGGCCAACGTCCTGACTTTC. It codes for CASSSRGANVLTF.

This clonotype has only a few counts. This sequence joins TRBV30 and TRBJ2-1; a weak D match, TRBD2 (5 bases). The CDR3 spans 13 residues. Germline values: CDR1 GTSNPN, CDR2 SVGIG (reference sequence). V was shortened by 5 bases and J by 2 bases, with 10 bases between the two germline ends. CDR3 region: CAWGSGPYNEQFF. CDR3 DNA sequence: TGTGCCTGGGGGAGTGGGCCCTACAATGAGCAGTTCTTC.

This clonotype showed up just a few times. One junction end does not reproduce the germline sequence, and a read error may be involved. The J gene is TRBJ2-1, the V gene TRBV7-6; 14 positions agree with TRBD2. This CDR3 is built from 17 residues. Germline CDR1 reads SGHVS; CDR2 reads FNYEAQ. The CDR3, as DNA: TGCGCTAGCAGCTTAGAAGGGACTAGCGGGAGTTTGGATGAGCAGTTCTTC. This translates into CASSLEGTSGSLDEQFF.

The chain couples TRBV12-5 to TRBJ2-5; D remains unclear. Trimming left V 5 bases short and J 5 bases short, with 9 bases between. Germline CDR1 reads LGHNT; CDR2 reads FRNRAP. The CDR3 totals 12 residues. CDR3 loop: CASGPLGETQYF. In DNA, the CDR3 is TGTGCTAGTGGTCCGTTGGGGGAGACCCAGTACTTC.

In its sample, this clonotype was seen many times. The chain carries TRBV4-2 and TRBJ1-5; no reliable D call. This CDR3 has 15 amino acids. Germline V gene sequence: CDR1 LGHNA, CDR2 YNFKEQ. V was cut by 0 bases and J by 2 bases, with 8 bases left in between. The CDR3 sequence: CASSQETGGNQPQHF. DNA of the CDR3: TGTGCCAGCAGCCAAGAGACTGGTGGCAATCAGCCCCAGCATTTT.

This clonotype came up many times. J is TRBJ1-5 and V is TRBV5-1; D not resolved. This CDR3 is built from 13 residues. V was cut by 0 bases and J by 6 bases, with 7 bases left in between. Germline CDR1 and CDR2: SGHRS and YFSETQ. The CDR3 spells CASSLGEAQPQHF. DNA of the CDR3: TGCGCCAGCAGCTTGGGGGAAGCTCAGCCCCAGCATTTT.

With respect to this clonotype: Germline is not matched at one junction end, which may reflect a read error. The chain combines TRBV2 with TRBJ2-5, with a possible D match to TRBD1 (6 bases). CDR1 is SNHLY and CDR2 is FYNNEI in the germline V gene. This CDR3 has 15 amino acids. CDR3 DNA: TGTGCCTGCAGTCTCGGACAGACAAATGTGGAGACCCAGTACTTC. Its translation is CACSLGQTNVETQYF.

In this sample, this clonotype turned up many times. The chain carries TRBV7-2 and TRBJ1-1; no clear D. The germline CDR1 and CDR2 sequences are SGHTA and FQGNSA. Trimming cost V 1 base and J 1 base, with 4 bases left between them. CDR3 size: 13 residues. DNA of the CDR3: TGTGCCAGCAGCTTAGAAAGGAACACTGAAGCTTTCTTT. Protein: CASSLERNTEAFF.

As for this clonotype: One end of the junction fails to match germline, which may point to a read error. The rearrangement joins TRBV3-1 to TRBJ2-5; no reliable D call. CDR1 is LGHDT and CDR2 is YNNKEL in the germline V gene (reference sequence). This CDR3 is built from 13 residues. The CDR3 here is CASSQGPQETQHF. The CDR3 nucleotides are TGTGCCAGCAGCCAAGGACCTCAAGAGACCCAGCACTTC.

This clonotype showed up just a few times. This chain uses TRBV9 with TRBJ1-4, with no clear D. V was pared by 0 bases and J by 4 bases, with 10 bases between. CDR1 and CDR2 from the germline V gene are SGDLS and YYNGEE. This CDR3 is 15 amino acids long. For the CDR3, the DNA is TGTGCCAGCAGCGTAGGGCAGGTTGGTAATGAAAAACTGTTTTTT. Encoded protein: CASSVGQVGNEKLFF.

This sequence joins TRBV2 and TRBJ1-2, with TRBD1 identical over 8 bases. This CDR3 contains 17 residues. The J segment lost 6 bases and the V segment lost 5 bases, leaving 17 bases of the junction unmatched. Germline values: CDR1 SNHLY, CDR2 FYNNEI. The CDR3 DNA reads TGTGCCAGCAGTTTCCGGATAGGGACAGGTGGTCGTGATGGCTACACCTTC. The encoded protein is CASSFRIGTGGRDGYTF.

This CDR3 reads CASSLGTKPEETQYF. The CDR3 coding sequence is TGTGCCAGCAGCTTAGGGACCAAACCAGAGGAGACCCAGTACTTC. This chain joins TRBV7-2 and TRBJ2-5; no firm D call. Germline V gene data show CDR1 as SGHTA and CDR2 as FQGNSA. The CDR3 has 15 residues. Trimming shortened V by 1 base and J by 5 bases, and 14 bases separated the two germline ends. Using reference TRBV7-2 and TRBJ2-5 for the parts outside the CDR3, the full variable domain is GAGVSQSPSNKVTEKGKDVELRCDPISGHTALYWYRQSLGQGLEFLIYFQGNSAPDKSGLPSDRFSAERTGGSVSTLTIQRTQQEDSAVYLCASSLGTKPEETQYFGPGTRLLVL.